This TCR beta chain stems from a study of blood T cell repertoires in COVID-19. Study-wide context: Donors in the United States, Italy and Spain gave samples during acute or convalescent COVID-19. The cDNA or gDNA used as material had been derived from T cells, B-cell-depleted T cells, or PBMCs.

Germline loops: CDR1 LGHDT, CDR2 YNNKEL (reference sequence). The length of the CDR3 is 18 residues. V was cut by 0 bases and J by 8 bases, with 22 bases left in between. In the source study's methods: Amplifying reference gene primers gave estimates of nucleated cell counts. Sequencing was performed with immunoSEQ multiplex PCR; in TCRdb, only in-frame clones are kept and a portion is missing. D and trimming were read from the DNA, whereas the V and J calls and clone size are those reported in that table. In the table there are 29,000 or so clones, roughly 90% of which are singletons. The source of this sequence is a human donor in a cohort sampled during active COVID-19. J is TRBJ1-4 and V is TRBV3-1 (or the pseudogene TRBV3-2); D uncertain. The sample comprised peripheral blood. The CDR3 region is CASSQDRAGGKGKEKLFF. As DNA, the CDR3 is TGTGCCAGCAGCCAAGATAGGGCCGGAGGGAAGGGCAAAGAAAAACTGTTTTTT.